This TCR beta chain was recovered during a study of T cell repertoires in cytomegalovirus infection. This clonotype was recorded a few times. The antigen is not known. TCRdb independently ran MiXCR on the reads; one entry per CDR3 protein. The data show about 120,000 distinct CDR3 sequences, 10% seen once. V was shortened by 2 bases and J by 2 bases, with 10 bases between the two germline ends. This CDR3 is built from 14 residues. Germline CDR1 reads SGHVS; CDR2 reads FQNEAQ. The rearrangement joins TRBV7-8 to TRBJ2-7; the D gene is possibly TRBD2 (6 bases). The sequencing sample was made of PBMCs, sequenced either directly or after in vitro stimulation (not recorded which). The clonotype comes from a human donor in good health (CMV status not recorded). Some clones in this sample may be carry-over from other donors' samples. The CDR3 sequence is CASSLTAGTYEQYV. DNA of the CDR3: TGTGCCAGCAGCTTAACCGCGGGAACCTACGAGCAGTACGTC.